The rows below give T cell receptor beta chains drawn from one sample of a study of control samples from healthy donors and cancer patients. Sequenced by immunoSEQ multiplex PCR; TCRdb stores in-frame clones only, minus some. The data show approximately 97,000 clones, roughly 92% seen once. Sequencing was done on a sample of blood. The receptors here all came from a human donor in good health. The donor label of this sample is uncertain. Both conserved end residues are trimmed from each CDR3. The order of the fields is V gene, J gene, CDR3 protein.

v_call: TRBV28; j_call: TRBJ2-1; cdr3_aa: ASSLLTGGLSNEQF
v_call: TRBV2; j_call: TRBJ1-5; cdr3_aa: ASSVPGGLYQPQH
v_call: TRBV5-1; j_call: TRBJ2-1; cdr3_aa: ASSFPSGGKGEQF
v_call: TRBV2; j_call: TRBJ1-5; cdr3_aa: ASTRRSVDNQPQH
v_call: TRBV3-1/TRBV3-2; j_call: TRBJ1-1; cdr3_aa: ASSPGPQNTEAF
v_call: TRBV6-5; j_call: TRBJ2-7; cdr3_aa: ASSYAGGNEQY
v_call: TRBV10-1; j_call: TRBJ1-1; cdr3_aa: ASSPTGLNTEAF
v_call: TRBV18; j_call: TRBJ2-2; cdr3_aa: ASSPPGQNTGELF
v_call: TRBV10-3; j_call: TRBJ1-1; cdr3_aa: AIKEDTEAF
v_call: TRBV28; j_call: TRBJ1-6; cdr3_aa: ASSPPNSLGQYNSPLH
v_call: TRBV5-1; j_call: TRBJ2-2; cdr3_aa: ASSEGGSSTGELF
v_call: TRBV25-1; j_call: TRBJ1-4; cdr3_aa: ASSESLDEKLF
v_call: TRBV6-5; j_call: TRBJ1-2; cdr3_aa: ASSLTQGAAYGYT
v_call: TRBV9; j_call: TRBJ1-2; cdr3_aa: ASSVDGRGLNYGYT
v_call: TRBV7-8; j_call: TRBJ1-1; cdr3_aa: ASSLGGENTEAF
v_call: TRBV16; j_call: TRBJ1-2; cdr3_aa: ASSQSERGYGRHGYT
v_call: TRBV10-1; j_call: TRBJ1-1; cdr3_aa: ASTAGTGCTEAF
v_call: TRBV11-2; j_call: TRBJ1-4; cdr3_aa: ASSLGGGGEKLF
v_call: TRBV9; j_call: TRBJ2-1; cdr3_aa: ASSVTPLAVTTYNEQF
v_call: TRBV5-1; j_call: TRBJ2-3; cdr3_aa: ASSLNTGTGTDTQY
v_call: TRBV7-8; j_call: TRBJ2-5; cdr3_aa: ASSRQETQY
v_call: TRBV9; j_call: TRBJ1-1; cdr3_aa: ASSVGLFTEAF
v_call: TRBV6-2/TRBV6-3; j_call: TRBJ1-2; cdr3_aa: ASSPTGFWGLGGYT
v_call: TRBV23-1; j_call: TRBJ1-2; cdr3_aa: ASSRGDRGSCCYGYT
v_call: TRBV7-8; j_call: TRBJ1-4; cdr3_aa: ASSSNRGGGEKLF
v_call: TRBV6-5; j_call: TRBJ1-2; cdr3_aa: ASNFGFYGYT
v_call: TRBV7-9; j_call: TRBJ1-4; cdr3_aa: ASSTGQVSTNEKLF
v_call: TRBV19; j_call: TRBJ1-5; cdr3_aa: ASWDRRPNSNQPQH
v_call: TRBV2; j_call: TRBJ2-1; cdr3_aa: ASSGAASGGTYNEQF
v_call: TRBV3-1/TRBV3-2; j_call: TRBJ2-5; cdr3_aa: ASSQGPLKGTQY
v_call: TRBV3-1/TRBV3-2; j_call: TRBJ2-2; cdr3_aa: ASSPERWLAGSKFSGELF
v_call: TRBV5-1; j_call: TRBJ2-3; cdr3_aa: ASSFKAGVTDTQY
v_call: TRBV7-8; j_call: TRBJ1-4; cdr3_aa: ASSQIIWESNEKLF
v_call: TRBV5-4; j_call: TRBJ2-3; cdr3_aa: ASSPGPGASTDTQY
v_call: TRBV19; j_call: TRBJ2-1; cdr3_aa: ASGLVDKF
v_call: TRBV7-2; j_call: TRBJ2-5; cdr3_aa: ASSLDSLGETQY
v_call: TRBV27; j_call: TRBJ1-5; cdr3_aa: ASSPTGQYSNQPQH
v_call: TRBV14; j_call: TRBJ2-3; cdr3_aa: ASRTAGTDTQY
v_call: TRBV9; j_call: TRBJ1-1; cdr3_aa: ASSPRGTGLATEAF
v_call: TRBV7-9; j_call: TRBJ1-2; cdr3_aa: ASSLWTGYGYGYT
v_call: TRBV14; j_call: TRBJ2-4; cdr3_aa: ASSQDGGQNIQY
v_call: TRBV10-1; j_call: TRBJ2-7; cdr3_aa: ASSGRQGSYEQY
v_call: TRBV5-1; j_call: TRBJ1-5; cdr3_aa: ASSPDGQSNQPQH
v_call: TRBV27; j_call: TRBJ1-6; cdr3_aa: ASSSRTGGIIGSPLH
v_call: TRBV3-1/TRBV3-2; j_call: TRBJ2-3; cdr3_aa: ASSPNPADTQY
v_call: TRBV19; j_call: TRBJ2-1; cdr3_aa: ASSNSLSYNEQF
v_call: TRBV6-6; j_call: TRBJ1-6; cdr3_aa: ASSYHRELSSPLH
v_call: TRBV7-8; j_call: TRBJ1-6; cdr3_aa: ASSLDRDRISPLH
v_call: TRBV10-2; j_call: TRBJ1-2; cdr3_aa: ASSELGRGNGYT
v_call: TRBV30; j_call: TRBJ1-1; cdr3_aa: AWIRGTNTEAF
v_call: TRBV18; j_call: TRBJ1-6; cdr3_aa: ASSQGAGNSPLH